One and the same sample provided the 5 T cell receptor beta chains below, sequenced in a study of T cell responses to AZD1222 COVID-19 vaccine. Using immunoSEQ multiplex PCR, the repertoire was profiled, and TCRdb retains in-frame clones only, with some absent. Of about 75,000 clones in the sample, around 87% were seen once. The sample was peripheral blood, taken 28 days after the second AZD1222 dose. Receptor source: an adult who received the AZD1222 COVID-19 vaccine.

The chain employs TRBV6-2 or TRBV6-3 and TRBJ2-3; 8 bases agree with TRBD2. The CDR3 spans 14 residues. V trimming: 2 bases; J trimming: 6 bases; junction bases outside the gene matches: 4. From germline, CDR1 is MNHEY and CDR2 SVGEGT. The CDR3 spells CASSYGGGGDTQYF. DNA of the CDR3: TGTGCCAGCAGTTACGGCGGCGGGGGGGATACGCAGTATTTT.

The J gene is TRBJ1-2, the V gene TRBV7-2; weak D call: TRBD1 (6 bases). Trimming took 1 base from V and 7 from J, leaving 19 bases between them. Germline CDR1 is SGHTA and CDR2 is FQGNSA. The CDR3 is made up of 16 amino acids. CDR3 coding DNA: TGTGCCAGCAGCTTAGGGACGGGTAGGGGGGATTCTGGCTACACCTTC. Translated: CASSLGTGRGDSGYTF.

The rearrangement links TRBV27 to TRBJ2-5, with a possible D match to TRBD2 (5 bases). Trimming cost V 8 bases and J 5 bases, with 12 bases left between them. This CDR3 contains 12 residues. Germline-derived CDR1 and CDR2 are MNHEY and SMNVEV (reference sequence). This CDR3 is CASLPQRETQYF. The CDR3, as DNA: TGTGCCAGCTTACCGCAGCGGGAGACCCAGTACTTC.

This clone was observed a few times. V gene TRBV20-1 combines with J gene TRBJ1-1, with D uncertain. Germline CDR1 and CDR2: DFQATT and SNEGSKA (reference sequence). Trimming cost V 7 bases and J 3 bases, with 6 bases left between them. This CDR3 contains 10 residues. CDR3 bases: TGCAGTGTAGGTGACACTGAAGCTTTCTTT. This encodes CSVGDTEAFF.

This clone has a single count. This chain links TRBV29-1 with TRBJ2-5; no clear D gene. This CDR3 is 14 amino acids long. V lost 4 bases to trimming and J lost 1 base, with 13 bases between them. Germline V gene data show CDR1 as SQVTM and CDR2 as ANQGSEA. CDR3 nucleotide sequence: TGCAGCGTTGTCGGGCCGTTAGGCCAAGAGACCCAGTACTTC. It codes for CSVVGPLGQETQYF.